This T cell receptor beta chain was obtained from a study of blood T cell repertoires in COVID-19. How the authors handled the data: Estimation of nucleated cell counts was performed using reference gene primer amplification. Here immunoSEQ multiplex PCR was the method, and the copy in TCRdb shows in-frame clones only, minus some. The DNA was the basis for D and trimming; V, J and clone size are from that table. Of tens of thousands of clones in the sample, roughly 80% were seen once. Germline V gives CDR1 MGHRA, CDR2 YSYEKL. CDR3 length: 16 residues. Trimming cost V 4 bases and J 2 bases; bases outside gene matches: 11.

The sequencing sample was made of peripheral blood. The clonotype was recovered from a woman aged 45-65 years with active or convalescent COVID-19. The chain carries TRBV4-1 and TRBJ2-7; TRBD1 matches at 7 bases. This chain's CDR3 is CASSPEEDRRPYEQYF. The DNA for the CDR3 is TGCGCCAGCAGCCCGGAGGAGGACAGGCGTCCCTACGAGCAGTACTTC.